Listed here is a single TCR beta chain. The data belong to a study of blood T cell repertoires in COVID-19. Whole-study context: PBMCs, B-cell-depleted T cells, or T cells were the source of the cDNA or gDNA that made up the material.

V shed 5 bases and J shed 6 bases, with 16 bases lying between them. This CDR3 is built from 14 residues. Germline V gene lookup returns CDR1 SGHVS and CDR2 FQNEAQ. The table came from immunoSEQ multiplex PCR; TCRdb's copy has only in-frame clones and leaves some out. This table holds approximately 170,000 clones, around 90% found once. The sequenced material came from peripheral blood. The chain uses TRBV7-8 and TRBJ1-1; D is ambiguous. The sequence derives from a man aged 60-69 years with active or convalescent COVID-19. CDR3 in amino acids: CASSLIGETPEAFF. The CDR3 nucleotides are TGTGCCAGCAGCCTTATCGGGGAAACCCCTGAAGCTTTCTTT.